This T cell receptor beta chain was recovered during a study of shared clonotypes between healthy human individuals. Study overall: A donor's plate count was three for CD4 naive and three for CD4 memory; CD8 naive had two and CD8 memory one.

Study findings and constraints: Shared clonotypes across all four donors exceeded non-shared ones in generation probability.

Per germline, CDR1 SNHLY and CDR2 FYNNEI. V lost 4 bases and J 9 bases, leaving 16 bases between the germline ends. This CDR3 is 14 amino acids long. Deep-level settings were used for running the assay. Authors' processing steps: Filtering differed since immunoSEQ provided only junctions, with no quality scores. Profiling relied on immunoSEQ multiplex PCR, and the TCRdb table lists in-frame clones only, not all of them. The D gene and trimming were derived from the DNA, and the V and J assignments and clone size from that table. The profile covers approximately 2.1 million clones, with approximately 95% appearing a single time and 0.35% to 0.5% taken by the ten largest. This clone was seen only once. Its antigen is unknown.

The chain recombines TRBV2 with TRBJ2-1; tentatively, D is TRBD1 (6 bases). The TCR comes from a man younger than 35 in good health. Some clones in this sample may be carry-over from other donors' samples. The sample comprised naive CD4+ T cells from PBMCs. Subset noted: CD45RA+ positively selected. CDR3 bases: TGTGCCAGCAGTGTAGAGGGGGTGGTAAGTGAGCAGTTCTTC. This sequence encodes CASSVEGVVSEQFF.